The clone carrying this TCR beta chain has a single count. CDR1 is SGHTA and CDR2 is FQGNSA in the germline V gene. This CDR3 comprises 14 residues. The trim removed 4 bases at V and 6 bases at J, leaving 7 bases unmatched. The source of the sample is a study of cytomegalovirus exposure and HLA in healthy donors. PCR used 60 Vbeta primers and 13 Jbeta primers. Repertoires were generated with immunoSEQ multiplex PCR, while TCRdb's copy carries only in-frame clones and drops some. In the table there are 150,000 to 200,000 clones, roughly four fifths of which are singletons. V gene TRBV7-2 combines with J gene TRBJ2-7, with TRBD2 identical over 9 bases. This receptor was taken from a woman younger than 35 in good health and CMV-seropositive. The sample consisted of PBMCs. As DNA, the CDR3 is TGTGCCAGCAGCTCTTGGACTAGCGTTGGCGAGCAGTACTTC. This encodes CASSSWTSVGEQYF. Filled out from reference TRBV7-2 and TRBJ2-7, the complete variable domain reads GAGVSQSPSNKVTEKGKDVELRCDPISGHTALYWYRQSLGQGLEFLIYFQGNSAPDKSGLPSDRFSAERTGGSVSTLTIQRTQQEDSAVYLCASSSWTSVGEQYFGPGTRLTVT.